This T cell receptor (beta chain) was sequenced during a study of response to subunit inactivated influenza vaccine. This clonotype was counted ten times or more. One end of the junction fails to match germline, which may point to a read error. This CDR3 has 9 residues. The germline V gene encodes CDR1 SQVTM and CDR2 ANQGSEA. TCRdb re-called the RT-PCR reads through MiXCR, storing one row per CDR3 protein. The sample lists hundreds of thousands of distinct CDR3 sequences; approximately 10% were seen once. The data also belong to a second study, concerning T cells expressing NK-cell markers. That study reports: UMIs accompanied the 5'RACE template switching by which TCR beta cDNA was made. The study found dominant NKG2C+ clonotypes at about 1.0-7.0% of CD8+ T cells in over five donors.

The sequences come from PBMCs from blood, collected on the day of vaccination. The rearrangement uses TRBV29-1 and TRBJ2-3, with TRBD2 identical over 10 bases. This TCR was recovered from a man aged 45-65 years who received an inactivated influenza vaccine. The CDR3 is CSVELAGVF. CDR3 sequence (DNA): TGCAGCGTTGAACTAGCGGGGGTCTTT.